A single sample gave rise to the 9 T cell receptor beta chains below, sequenced in a study of cytomegalovirus exposure and HLA in healthy donors. PCR used 60 Vbeta primers and 13 Jbeta primers. TCRdb keeps only in-frame clones here, not all; method: immunoSEQ multiplex PCR. The sample carries tens of thousands of clones, around 70% recorded once. Material for sequencing was PBMCs. All receptors derive from a young woman in good health and CMV-seropositive.

The table lists this clone with a few counts. The genes are TRBV4-1 and TRBJ1-4; D not resolved. CDR3 length: 11 amino acids. Deletions cut 10 bases from V and 8 bases from J, with 11 bases between. Per germline, CDR1 MGHRA and CDR2 YSYEKL. CDR3 loop: CATKRGEKLFF. The CDR3 coding sequence is TGCGCCACCAAGCGTGGCGAAAAACTGTTTTTT.

This sequence joins TRBV30 and TRBJ2-5; maybe TRBD2 (5 bases). The CDR3 has 12 residues. In germline, CDR1 is GTSNPN, CDR2 SVGIG (reference sequence). The ends were cut back, 5 bases at V and 4 bases at J, with 11 bases in the middle. The DNA of the CDR3 is TGTGCCTGGGAAGGACTGCCAGAGACCCAGTACTTC. Protein: CAWEGLPETQYF.

This chain uses TRBV4-2 with TRBJ2-7; D uncertain. Germline values: CDR1 LGHNA, CDR2 YNFKEQ. The length of the CDR3 is 13 residues. Between the trimmed V and J ends, which lost 0 bases and 7 bases, there was a span of 10 bases. As DNA, the CDR3 is TGTGCCAGCAGCCAAGACGTGGGCAATGAGCAGTACTTC. It is translated as CASSQDVGNEQYF.

The genes are TRBV30 and TRBJ2-1, with 12 bases identical to TRBD2. Trimming cost V 1 base and J 8 bases; bases outside gene matches: 3. Germline lookup yields CDR1 GTSNPN and CDR2 SVGIG (reference sequence). The CDR3 is 14 residues long. The CDR3, as DNA: TGTGCCTGGAGTGCCCCTAGCGGGGGGGATGAGCAGTTCTTC. Amino acid sequence: CAWSAPSGGDEQFF.

The V and J genes are TRBV2 and TRBJ1-1, with TRBD1 matching over 7 bases. J gave up 6 bases and V 6 bases, and 7 bases lay outside the gene matches. Germline-derived CDR1 and CDR2 are SNHLY and FYNNEI. This CDR3 spans 13 amino acids. The CDR3 DNA follows: TGTGCCAGCAGAGAACAGGGGAAGTCTGAAGCTTTCTTT. Translated, it gives CASREQGKSEAFF.

This clone has a single count. The gene calls are TRBV30 and TRBJ2-7, with D possibly TRBD2 on 6 matching bases. V was pared by 4 bases and J by 6 bases, with 13 bases between. From germline, CDR1 is GTSNPN and CDR2 SVGIG (reference sequence). This CDR3 comprises 12 residues. CDR3 in amino acids: CAWTSGGVEQYF. CDR3 DNA sequence: TGTGCCTGGACGTCAGGCGGGGTCGAGCAGTACTTC.

This clone was observed a few times. The V call is TRBV4-1, the J call TRBJ1-4; unclear D gene. Germline V gene sequence: CDR1 MGHRA, CDR2 YSYEKL. The germline V and J ends were trimmed by 1 base and 7 bases, with 16 bases remaining between them. This CDR3 has 16 residues. The CDR3 protein is CASSQVFPRGSEKLFF. CDR3 DNA: TGCGCCAGCAGCCAAGTATTCCCAAGAGGGAGTGAAAAACTGTTTTTT.

This chain connects TRBV7-6 to TRBJ2-7; 8 bases match TRBD1. Trimming at V came to 5 bases and at J to 2 bases, leaving 8 bases not matched to a gene. Germline CDR1 is SGHVS and CDR2 is FNYEAQ. The CDR3 sequence is 15 residues long. CDR3 nucleotides: TGTGCCAGCAGCCCTCGTGCAGGGGGCCCCTACGAGCAGTACTTC. This gives the protein CASSPRAGGPYEQYF.

V and J are TRBV30 and TRBJ1-6, with unresolved D. The germline CDR1 and CDR2 sequences are GTSNPN and SVGIG (reference sequence). Trimming removed 4 bases from V and 13 bases from J, with 11 bases in between. The CDR3 runs to 11 residues. This chain's CDR3 is CAWTSGSPLHF. The CDR3 nucleotides are TGTGCCTGGACCAGTGGCTCCCCCCTCCACTTT.